The sequence of this T cell receptor beta chain was determined in a study of blood T cell repertoires in COVID-19. About the study: Both acute and convalescent COVID-19 samples were obtained from the United States, Italy and Spain. PBMCs, B-cell-depleted T cells, or T cells provided the cDNA or gDNA that made up the material.

V was clipped by 6 bases and J by 1 base, with 7 bases between them. The CDR3 has 12 amino acids. CDR1 is MNHEY and CDR2 is SMNVEV in the germline V gene (reference sequence). In the original analysis: Nucleated cell counts were estimated from reference gene primer amplification. Method: immunoSEQ multiplex PCR; TCRdb's copy keeps in-frame clones and lacks some. Clone size and V and J calls were adopted from that table, with D and trimming inferred from the DNA. The data show 200,000 or so clones, roughly four fifths seen once. The receptor was derived from a woman aged 40 to 49 with acute or convalescent COVID-19. Sequences were obtained from peripheral blood. This chain uses TRBV27 with TRBJ2-7; D not resolved. The CDR3 spells CASRGESYEQYF. In nucleotides, the CDR3 is TGTGCCAGCAGGGGCGAATCCTACGAGCAGTACTTC.